This T cell receptor (beta chain) was sequenced during a study of response to subunit inactivated influenza vaccine. For this clonotype: Its antigen is not identified.

TCRdb used MiXCR to reprocess the RT-PCR reads, holding one entry per CDR3 protein. The sample contains over 800,000 distinct CDR3 sequences, 21% of which appear only once. The CDR3 has 14 residues. CDR1 and CDR2 from the germline V gene are MNHNS and SASEGT. Trimming stripped 5 bases from V and 0 bases from J, with 11 bases between. Study findings and constraints: There was a suggestion from the authors that each seasonal influenza vaccination recruits few new T cells.

The chain uses TRBV6-1 and TRBJ2-7; the D gene is possibly TRBD1 (6 bases). This TCR derives from a man aged 50-60 years who received an inactivated influenza vaccine. The specimen comprised PBMCs from blood, sampled more than 4 days after vaccination. The CDR3 region is CASSTGTTSYEQYF. For the CDR3, the DNA is TGTGCCAGCAGTACCGGGACAACCTCCTACGAGCAGTACTTC.